What follows is one T cell receptor (beta chain) and its context. Its specificity is not known. Trimming took 2 bases from V and 5 from J, leaving 19 bases between them. The germline gives CDR1 MGHRA, CDR2 YSYEKL. This CDR3 comprises 17 residues. CD8 cells regarded as naive lacked CD45RO, were positively chosen for CCR7, and omitted terminally differentiated effector memory CD45RA+ cells. Clones were sequenced by immunoSEQ multiplex PCR, and TCRdb holds only the in-frame ones, with some missing. This sample has hundreds of thousands of clones, with just over 95% found just once. This entry is derived from a study of shared clonotypes between healthy human individuals. The study's findings and limits: Shared across a handful of donors were about 4.6% of the naive CD4 clonotypes. A small donor pool kept down the genetic and exposure-history diversity that was represented.

The clonotype originates from a man aged 25-45 years in good health. The chain combines TRBV4-1 with TRBJ2-1, with D perhaps TRBD1 or TRBD2 (5 bases each). Sequenced input: naive CD8+ T cells sorted from blood. The CDR3 reads CASSQISGAGTNNEQFF. The CDR3 region has the DNA TGCGCCAGCAGCCAAATCAGCGGTGCAGGGACCAACAATGAGCAGTTCTTC.